These T cell receptor beta chains were read from a single sample in a study of T cell responses to AZD1222 COVID-19 vaccine. Repertoires were generated with immunoSEQ multiplex PCR, while TCRdb's copy carries only in-frame clones and drops some. The table includes about 160,000 clones, around nine tenths detected once. The material sequenced was peripheral blood, taken 28 days after the second AZD1222 dose. These receptors all come from an adult who received the AZD1222 COVID-19 vaccine. Each CDR3 is given with its conserved first and last residue. The D gene is left open where the match is weak. For some rows the clone size is stated as once, few or many, or as a class when expanded; others skip it.

d_gene,j_gene,v_gene,abundance,CDR3aa,CDR3nt
.,TRBJ2-7,TRBV12-3/TRBV12-4,.,CASSFGGEQYF,TGTGCCAGCAGTTTTGGGGGCGAGCAGTACTTC
.,TRBJ1-4,TRBV20-1,.,CSAEEVELFF,TGCAGTGCCGAGGAAGTAGAACTGTTTTTT
.,TRBJ1-2,TRBV27,.,CASSLSGRPISGYTF,TGTGCCAGCAGTTTATCCGGCAGGCCTATCTCTGGCTACACCTTC
.,TRBJ1-5,TRBV4-1,.,CASSQDWRGGNQPQHF,TGCGCCAGCAGCCAAGATTGGAGGGGGGGCAATCAGCCCCAGCATTTT
.,TRBJ2-7,TRBV7-3,.,CASSPMGGTYEQYF,TGTGCCAGCAGCCCCATGGGGGGAACCTACGAGCAGTACTTC
.,TRBJ1-5,TRBV6-1,.,CASSLQYSNQPQHF,TGTGCCAGCAGCTTACAGTATAGCAATCAGCCCCAGCATTTT
.,TRBJ2-7,TRBV10-2,.,CASSEGGLSEQYF,TGCGCCAGCAGTGAGGGGGGGTTGAGCGAGCAGTACTTC
TRBD1,TRBJ2-7,TRBV3-1/TRBV3-2,.,CASSQGATGTGPTYEQYF,TGTGCCAGCAGCCAAGGCGCCACCGGGACAGGACCAACCTACGAGCAGTACTTC
.,TRBJ1-2,TRBV3-1/TRBV3-2,.,CASSQGESGYTF,TGTGCCAGCAGCCAAGGGGAGAGCGGCTACACCTTC
TRBD1,TRBJ1-3,TRBV9,.,CASSVGGQAGNTIYF,TGTGCCAGCAGCGTTGGAGGACAGGCTGGAAACACCATATATTTT
.,TRBJ1-1,TRBV7-8,once,CASTRGSQNTEAFF,TGTGCCAGTACGAGAGGGAGCCAGAACACTGAAGCTTTCTTT
.,TRBJ2-7,TRBV6-6,.,CAGGDPAYEQYF,TGTGCCGGCGGGGACCCAGCCTACGAGCAGTACTTC
.,TRBJ1-6,TRBV10-3,.,CAIRGVLGVGSPLHF,TGTGCCATCAGGGGGGTTTTGGGGGTCGGTTCACCCCTCCACTTT
TRBD1,TRBJ1-3,TRBV5-1,.,CASSLIGTGTGNTIYF,TGCGCCAGCAGCTTGATCGGGACAGGGACTGGAAACACCATATATTTT
TRBD1,TRBJ1-4,TRBV18,.,CASSQQDRGGGMELFF,TGTGCCAGCTCACAACAAGACAGGGGAGGGGGAATGGAACTGTTTTTT
.,TRBJ2-4,TRBV11-2,few,CASSSESKNIQYF,TGTGCCAGCAGCTCGGAATCCAAAAACATTCAGTACTTC
TRBD1,TRBJ1-5,TRBV30,.,CAWRAGGPNQPQHF,TGTGCCTGGAGGGCAGGGGGCCCTAATCAGCCCCAGCATTTT
.,TRBJ2-2,TRBV11-3,.,CASSLNTGELFF,TGTGCCAGCAGCTTGAACACCGGGGAGCTGTTTTTT
.,TRBJ1-2,TRBV6-5,.,CASSHTGNGYTF,TGTGCCAGCAGCCACACAGGGAACGGCTACACCTTC
.,TRBJ2-1,TRBV6-5,.,CASSWTQEQFF,TGTGCCAGCAGCTGGACGCAAGAGCAGTTCTTC
TRBD1,TRBJ1-2,TRBV10-3,.,CASLDRETEYGYTF,TGTGCCTCCCTTGACAGGGAAACTGAATATGGCTACACCTTC
.,TRBJ1-2,TRBV5-6,.,CASSLGRGGYTF,TGTGCCAGCAGCTTGGGCCGGGGGGGCTACACCTTC
TRBD1,TRBJ2-2,TRBV6-5,.,CASRRDRGPGGELFF,TGTGCCAGCAGGCGAGACAGGGGTCCTGGCGGGGAGCTGTTTTTT
.,TRBJ2-7,TRBV7-2,.,CASSATYEQYF,TGTGCCAGCAGCGCTACCTACGAGCAGTACTTC
TRBD2,TRBJ2-1,TRBV18,.,CASSPIGGAAYNEQFF,TGTGCCAGCTCACCTATCGGGGGGGCCGCCTACAATGAGCAGTTCTTC
.,TRBJ1-4,TRBV7-9,.,CASSLGRATNEKLFF,TGTGCCAGCAGCCTAGGGCGGGCAACTAATGAAAAACTGTTTTTT
.,TRBJ1-2,TRBV28,.,CASSSGDVGGYTF,TGTGCCAGCAGTTCCGGGGACGTGGGGGGCTACACCTTC
.,TRBJ1-1,TRBV7-9,.,CASSPIRGGITEAFF,TGTGCCAGCAGCCCAATTAGGGGAGGAATCACTGAAGCTTTCTTT
.,TRBJ1-2,TRBV4-3,.,CASSQDLSSYGYTF,TGCGCCAGCAGCCAAGATCTTTCAAGCTATGGCTACACCTTC
.,TRBJ2-2,TRBV27,.,CASSSRPNTGELFF,TGTGCCAGCAGTTCCCGACCGAACACCGGGGAGCTGTTTTTT
.,TRBJ1-1,TRBV6-5,.,CASGQDTEAFF,TGTGCCAGCGGTCAGGACACTGAAGCTTTCTTT